The 26 T cell receptor beta chains reported below all come from one sample, sequenced in a study of blood T cell repertoires in COVID-19. The assay was immunoSEQ multiplex PCR, and TCRdb's table has in-frame clones only and misses some. The data hold around 100,000 clones, with approximately 79% observed a single time. Sequencing was carried out using peripheral blood. These receptors all stem from a man between 65 and 85 years old with COVID-19, enrolled during active disease.

The chain is built from TRBV7-3 and TRBJ1-1; weak D call: TRBD1 (5 bases). CDR1 and CDR2 (germline): SGHTA, FQGTGA. Trimming took off 8 bases at V and 4 bases at J, with 8 bases between the two ends. The CDR3 sequence is 11 residues long. CDR3 sequence (DNA): TGTGCCAGCCGGGGGGGCACTGAAGCTTTCTTT. Protein product: CASRGGTEAFF.

This chain connects TRBV10-3 to TRBJ1-3; perhaps TRBD1 as D (5 bases). The V gene's germline CDR1 is ENHRY and CDR2 SYGVKD. The CDR3 has 15 amino acids. Trimming left V 0 bases short and J 3 bases short, with 9 bases between. The CDR3 protein is CAISESGGVGNTIYF. DNA for the CDR3: TGTGCCATCAGTGAGTCCGGGGGTGTTGGAAACACCATATATTTT.

The chain joins TRBV6-5 to TRBJ1-5, with TRBD1 matching over 7 bases. The V and J ends lost 4 bases and 2 bases, in that order; junction bases with no gene match: 8. The length of the CDR3 is 16 residues. Germline loops: CDR1 MNHEY, CDR2 SVGAGI. As DNA, the CDR3 is TGTGCCAGCAGTTCCGGCAGGGGGTCGGGCAATCAGCCCCAGCATTTT. Translating it yields CASSSGRGSGNQPQHF.

The J gene is TRBJ2-7, the V gene TRBV24-1; no clear D. Germline lookup yields CDR1 KGHDR and CDR2 SFDVKD. V lost 4 bases and J lost 5, with 14 bases in between. This CDR3 region has 14 residues. CDR3 sequence: CATSDPPPHNEQYF. The CDR3 DNA reads TGTGCCACCAGTGACCCCCCACCGCACAACGAGCAGTACTTC.

The chain carries TRBV29-1 and TRBJ2-3, with D perhaps TRBD1 (6 bases). Trimming took 2 bases from V and 6 from J, leaving 12 bases between them. CDR3 size: 13 residues. Germline V lookup: CDR1 SQVTM, CDR2 ANQGSEA. CDR3 nucleotides: TGCAGCGTTGAAACAGGGTCGGATGATACGCAGTATTTT. It specifies CSVETGSDDTQYF.

The chain joins TRBV30 to TRBJ1-1; D gene ambiguous. The ends were cut back, 2 bases at V and 4 bases at J, with 5 bases in the middle. The CDR3 totals 11 residues. Germline CDR1 reads GTSNPN; CDR2 reads SVGIG (reference sequence). Written as DNA, the CDR3 is TGTGCCTGGAGTTTTAGCACTGAAGCTTTCTTT. Protein product: CAWSFSTEAFF.

The rearrangement links TRBV7-9 to TRBJ2-5; 7 nucleotides align to TRBD1. Trimming took 5 bases from V and 2 from J; bases not matched to a gene: 2. Germline V lookup: CDR1 SEHNR, CDR2 FQNEAQ (reference sequence). CDR3 length equals 13 residues. The CDR3 DNA sequence: TGTGCCAGCAGCCGGGACAGACAAGAGACCCAGTACTTC. This codes for CASSRDRQETQYF.

This clone was counted between two and nine times. This chain uses TRBV7-9 with TRBJ1-3; D not certain. CDR3 length equals 15 residues. CDR1 is SEHNR, CDR2 FQNEAQ, per germline (reference sequence). V was cut by 5 bases and J by 4 bases, with 15 bases left in between. DNA of the CDR3: TGTGCCAGCAGCAGATCGAGGGCGGAAGGAAACACCATATATTTT. This codes for CASSRSRAEGNTIYF.

The gene calls are TRBV10-1 and TRBJ1-4; perhaps TRBD1 as D (5 bases). The CDR3 sequence is 16 residues long. Germline CDR1 reads WNHNN; CDR2 reads SYGVQD (reference sequence). V dropped 6 bases and J dropped 2 bases, with 16 bases sitting between them. The CDR3 protein is CASRWQGDITNEKLFF. In DNA, the CDR3 is TGCGCCAGCAGGTGGCAGGGTGATATCACTAATGAAAAACTGTTTTTT.

This chain joins TRBV5-1 and TRBJ2-7, with 10 bases identical to TRBD2. The germline CDR1 and CDR2 sequences are SGHRS and YFSETQ. The J segment lost 6 bases and the V segment lost 2 bases, leaving 5 bases of the junction unmatched. The length of the CDR3 is 14 residues. The CDR3: CASSLAGGPGEQYF. CDR3 in DNA: TGCGCCAGCAGCTTAGCGGGAGGGCCCGGCGAGCAGTACTTC. Supplemented by reference TRBV5-1 and TRBJ2-7, the full variable domain reads KAGVTQTPRYLIKTRGQQVTLSCSPISGHRSVSWYQQTPGQGLQFLFEYFSETQRNKGNFPGRFSGRQFSNSRSEMNVSTLELGDSALYLCASSLAGGPGEQYFGPGTRLTVT.

The V call is TRBV4-3, the J call TRBJ2-7, with 8 positions matching TRBD2. Trimming took 1 base from V and 4 from J; bases not matched to a gene: 6. The CDR3 runs 15 residues. Germline V lookup: CDR1 LGHNA, CDR2 YSLEER. Written as DNA, the CDR3 is TGCGCCAGCAGCCAAGTACTAGCGGAGGGGTACGAGCAGTACTTC. It encodes CASSQVLAEGYEQYF.

V is TRBV5-6 and J is TRBJ1-2; possibly TRBD1 for D (5 bases). Germline V gene lookup returns CDR1 SGHDT and CDR2 YYEEEE. The V gene lost 5 bases and the J gene lost 9 bases, with 20 bases spanning the gap. The CDR3 spans 14 residues. CDR3 loop: CASSWGRDATSYTF. DNA for the CDR3: TGTGCCAGCAGTTGGGGCAGGGATGCTACGAGCTACACCTTC.

The chain is built from TRBV18 and TRBJ1-5; no reliable D call. With 6 bases removed from V and 3 bases from J, the gap between germline ends came to 9 bases. The V gene's germline CDR1 is KGHSH and CDR2 LQKENI. The CDR3 loop spans 13 amino acids. This CDR3 reads CASSSEVNQPQHF. The CDR3 nucleotides are TGTGCCAGCTCGTCCGAGGTCAATCAGCCCCAGCATTTT. Looking up the rest from reference TRBV18 and TRBJ1-5 gives the full variable domain: NAGVMQNPRHLVRRRGQEARLRCSPMKGHSHVYWYRQLPEEGLKFMVYLQKENIIDESGMPKERFSAEFPKEGPSILRIQQVVRGDSAAYFCASSSEVNQPQHFGDGTRLSIL.

The chain couples TRBV7-9 to TRBJ2-7; 8 bases line up with TRBD1. This CDR3 spans 16 amino acids. Germline V gives CDR1 SEHNR, CDR2 FQNEAQ (reference sequence). The V and J ends lost 5 bases and 4 bases, in that order; junction bases with no gene match: 13. The CDR3 sequence is CASSPSLRTGPYEQYF. The DNA of the CDR3 is TGTGCCAGCAGCCCTTCATTACGGACAGGGCCTTACGAGCAGTACTTC.

The chain joins TRBV7-2 to TRBJ1-6, with D possibly matching TRBD1 (6 bases). The germline V gene has CDR1 SGHTA and CDR2 FQGNSA. V shed 5 bases and J shed 1 base, with 9 bases lying between them. This CDR3 region has 15 residues. The CDR3 sequence is CASSPQGSYNSPLHF. CDR3 in DNA: TGTGCCAGCAGCCCTCAGGGGTCCTATAATTCACCCCTCCACTTT.

This clone has a handful of counts. The chain carries TRBV2 and TRBJ2-2; 9 nucleotides agree with TRBD1. CDR1 is SNHLY and CDR2 is FYNNEI in the germline V gene. This CDR3 has 14 residues. V dropped 6 bases and J dropped 5; count of bases not matched to a gene: 4. CDR3 in DNA: TGTGCCAGCAGCGGGGACAGGGAAACCGGGGAGCTGTTTTTT. Amino acids: CASSGDRETGELFF.

The chain employs TRBV10-3 and TRBJ1-1, with a weak D call TRBD1 (6 bases). Germline V gene data show CDR1 as ENHRY and CDR2 as SYGVKD. CDR3 length: 14 residues. The V and J ends lost 5 bases and 1 base respectively, with 11 bases between them. The CDR3 nucleotides are TGTGCCATCAGTATTGGACAGAAGAACACTGAAGCTTTCTTT. Its protein is CAISIGQKNTEAFF.

The rearrangement uses TRBV27 and TRBJ1-6, with unresolved D. CDR1 is MNHEY, CDR2 SMNVEV, per germline (reference sequence). The CDR3 extends over 18 amino acids. V lost 5 bases and J 7 bases, leaving 24 bases between the germline ends. The CDR3 DNA is TGTGCCAGCAGTACCCCACTTGGACTCGCACACGGCAATTCACCCCTCCACTTT. Translating it yields CASSTPLGLAHGNSPLHF.

The rearrangement joins TRBV28 to TRBJ2-1; 9 bases are shared with TRBD2. The trim removed 3 bases at V and 12 bases at J, leaving 12 bases unmatched. CDR1 MDHEN and CDR2 SYDVKM come from the germline V gene. The CDR3 runs 15 residues. The CDR3 coding sequence is TGTGCCAGCAGTTTTAGGAGCGGGAGGTCGGTCAGGCAGTTCTTC. Residues: CASSFRSGRSVRQFF.

V is TRBV7-8 and J is TRBJ2-7; 8 bases agree with TRBD2. The J segment lost 4 bases and the V segment lost 5 bases, leaving 7 bases of the junction unmatched. The CDR3 consists of 14 residues. Germline V CDR1 and CDR2: SGHVS, FQNEAQ. In DNA, the CDR3 is TGTGCCAGCAGCCCAGCGGGAGTCTCTTACGAGCAGTACTTC. It yields the protein CASSPAGVSYEQYF.

The V gene is TRBV28, the J gene TRBJ1-1; 7 bases agree with TRBD1. The CDR3 covers 14 residues. Looked up from germline, CDR1 is MDHEN and CDR2 is SYDVKM. Trimming at V came to 5 bases and at J to 4 bases, leaving 7 bases not matched to a gene. In nucleotides, the CDR3 is TGTGCCAGCAGTATAAGGGGGCTTGGCACTGAAGCTTTCTTT. Amino acid sequence: CASSIRGLGTEAFF.

This chain uses TRBV24-1 with TRBJ2-5; 13 bases line up with TRBD2. Germline loops: CDR1 KGHDR, CDR2 SFDVKD. J lost 4 bases, V lost 9 bases, and 10 bases had no gene match. The CDR3 runs to 16 residues. This CDR3 is CATAGGTSGMVETQYF. CDR3 bases: TGTGCCACCGCCGGTGGGACTAGCGGGATGGTAGAGACCCAGTACTTC.

This clone has a handful of counts. The V and J genes are TRBV6-5 and TRBJ1-2, with 7 positions matching TRBD1. The CDR3 spans 14 residues. Germline V gives CDR1 MNHEY, CDR2 SVGAGI. Trimming cost V 4 bases and J 8 bases; bases outside gene matches: 10. The DNA for the CDR3 is TGTGCCAGCAGTTCCCTAGACAGGGTTAGGGGCTACACCTTC. This gives the protein CASSSLDRVRGYTF.

The J gene is TRBJ2-3, the V gene TRBV6-5, with D maybe TRBD1 (6 bases). Germline V gene sequence: CDR1 MNHEY, CDR2 SVGAGI. The CDR3 sequence is 14 residues long. The V gene lost 5 bases and the J gene lost 2 bases, with 11 bases spanning the gap. The CDR3 reads CASSRTVFTDTQYF. CDR3 sequence (DNA): TGTGCCAGCAGTCGGACAGTCTTCACAGATACGCAGTATTTT.

The rearrangement joins TRBV6-2 or TRBV6-3 to TRBJ2-1; 9 nucleotides agree with TRBD2. This CDR3 is built from 17 residues. V dropped 1 base and J dropped 6; count of bases not matched to a gene: 10. Germline CDR1 reads MNHEY; CDR2 reads SVGEGT. This CDR3 is CASSYWALAGEINEQFF. CDR3 in DNA: TGTGCCAGCAGTTACTGGGCATTAGCGGGAGAAATCAATGAGCAGTTCTTC.

The CDR3 spells CATSDLRSRGTNEQFF. CDR3 coding DNA: TGTGCCACCAGTGACCTGCGGAGCAGGGGGACCAATGAGCAGTTCTTC. The chain recombines TRBV24-1 with TRBJ2-1; TRBD1 agrees at 7 bases. J gave up 6 bases and V 4 bases, and 11 bases lay outside the gene matches. The CDR3 has 16 amino acids. The V gene's germline CDR1 is KGHDR and CDR2 SFDVKD.